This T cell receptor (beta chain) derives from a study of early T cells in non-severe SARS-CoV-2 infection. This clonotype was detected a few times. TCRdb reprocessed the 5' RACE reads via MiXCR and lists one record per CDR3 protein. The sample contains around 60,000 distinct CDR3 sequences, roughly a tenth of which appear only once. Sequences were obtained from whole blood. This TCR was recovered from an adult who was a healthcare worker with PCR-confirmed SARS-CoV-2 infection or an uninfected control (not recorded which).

CDR3 sequence (DNA): TGTGCCAGCTCTGGGGCCAACGTCCTGACTTTC. Its protein product is CASSGANVLTF. The rearrangement joins TRBV6-6 to TRBJ2-6; no firm D call. Germline CDR1 and CDR2: MNHNY and SVGAGI (reference sequence). This CDR3 is built from 11 residues. The V gene lost 8 bases and the J gene lost 1 base, with 0 bases spanning the gap.